These 29 T cell receptor beta chains were all obtained from the same sample, sequenced in a study of T cells in Graves' hyperthyroidism and ophthalmopathy. TCR beta CDR3 sequences were amplified from RNA transcripts. With the HTBI primer set, the TCR CDR3 went through a first round of RT-PCR. TCRdb analysed the multiplex PCR reads with MiXCR anew, one entry per CDR3 protein. This sample has fewer than 400,000 distinct CDR3 sequences; approximately 14% occur once, and the top ten carry 25% to 35%. The source material was blood. Receptor source: a woman under 30 with Graves' hyperthyroidism that later progressed to Graves' ophthalmopathy.

There are a few counts of this clonotype. The chain carries TRBV29-1 and TRBJ1-4; 7 bases are a match to TRBD1. J was trimmed by 0 bases and V by 5 bases; bases with no gene match: 6. CDR3 length: 15 amino acids. The germline CDR1 and CDR2 sequences are SQVTM and ANQGSEA. The DNA of the CDR3 is TGCAGCGTTCGCGTTGGACAGGCAACTAATGAAAAACTGTTTTTT. As protein: CSVRVGQATNEKLFF.

This clonotype has ten or more counts. The chain couples TRBV18 to TRBJ2-1; D may be TRBD1 (5 bases). V was shortened by 4 bases and J by 7 bases, with 17 bases between the two germline ends. Per the germline V gene, CDR1 is KGHSH and CDR2 is LQKENI. The CDR3 contains 15 residues. The DNA for the CDR3 is TGTGCCAGCTCACTGAAAGACAGTTTTAGGAATGAGCAGTTCTTC. It specifies CASSLKDSFRNEQFF.

This rearrangement joins TRBV19 to TRBJ1-2, with unresolved D. CDR1 LNHDA and CDR2 SQIVND come from the germline V gene (reference sequence). This CDR3 spans 13 amino acids. Between the trimmed V and J ends, which lost 3 bases and 6 bases, there was a span of 11 bases. The CDR3 protein is CASSIAAADGYTF. The CDR3 DNA is TGTGCCAGTAGTATCGCGGCAGCTGATGGCTACACCTTC.

There are a few counts of this clonotype. The genes are TRBV6-2 or TRBV6-3 and TRBJ2-3; D gene unclear. The germline V gene has CDR1 MNHEY and CDR2 SVGEGT. The CDR3 is 11 residues long. Trimming removed 6 bases from V and 3 bases from J, with 4 bases in between. The CDR3 loop reads CASRATDTQYF. As DNA, the CDR3 is TGTGCCAGCAGGGCAACAGATACGCAGTATTTT.

This clonotype was picked up many times. The chain links TRBV6-1 to TRBJ1-2, with unresolved D. Germline assignment: CDR1 MNHNS and CDR2 SASEGT. The V gene lost 5 bases and the J gene lost 5 bases, with 12 bases spanning the gap. This CDR3 is built from 13 residues. The CDR3 nucleotides are TGTGCCAGCAGTTTGGACGGATATTATGGCTACACCTTC. It codes for CASSLDGYYGYTF.

This clonotype was recorded at least ten times. The gene calls are TRBV6-5 and TRBJ2-7, with D unclear. Germline V gene data show CDR1 as MNHEY and CDR2 as SVGAGI. Trimming left V 2 bases short and J 5 bases short, with 16 bases between. This CDR3 has 15 amino acids. The CDR3 sequence: CASSYVGKADDEQYF. CDR3 nucleotide sequence: TGTGCCAGCAGTTACGTGGGCAAGGCGGACGACGAGCAGTACTTC.

This clonotype was found a few times. CDR3 DNA sequence: TGTGCCAGCGCTCGAAAGGGGGGGGTTAACACCGGGGAGCTGTTTTTT. It encodes CASARKGGVNTGELFF. This rearrangement joins TRBV9 to TRBJ2-2; TRBD2 might be the D (7 bases). Trimming removed 7 bases at V and 2 bases at J, with 18 bases between. The CDR3 spans 16 residues. Germline V gene data show CDR1 as SGDLS and CDR2 as YYNGEE.

In its sample, this clonotype was seen many times. The gene calls are TRBV3-1 and TRBJ2-1; D uncertain. CDR1 and CDR2 from the germline V gene are LGHDT and YNNKEL (reference sequence). The CDR3 totals 16 residues. Trimming stripped 0 bases from V and 10 bases from J, with 19 bases between. CDR3 DNA: TGTGCCAGCAGCCAAGAATTGCGTCGTTATCTGAGAGAGCAGTTCTTC. Translation gives CASSQELRRYLREQFF.

This clonotype was detected ten times or more. This chain links TRBV5-1 with TRBJ2-7; weak D call: TRBD2 (5 bases). V was trimmed by 0 bases and J by 7 bases, leaving 11 bases between them. The germline gives CDR1 SGHRS, CDR2 YFSETQ. The CDR3 is 13 amino acids. DNA of the CDR3: TGCGCCAGCAGCTTGGGTTCTAGCCTTGAGCAGTACTTC. Its protein product is CASSLGSSLEQYF.

This clonotype was seen at least ten times. This chain uses TRBV27 with TRBJ2-1; possibly TRBD2 for D (6 bases). The germline V and J ends were trimmed by 4 bases and 10 bases, with 11 bases remaining between them. Germline V gene data show CDR1 as MNHEY and CDR2 as SMNVEV (reference sequence). This CDR3 comprises 12 residues. The CDR3 bases are TGTGCCAGCAGTTCACTAGCTTGGGAGCAGTTCTTC. Its translation is CASSSLAWEQFF.

Remarks on this clonotype: This may be a read error, as it is one base from a much larger clone. V is TRBV20-1 and J is TRBJ2-1, with 7 positions matching TRBD2. CDR3 length: 16 amino acids. V trimming: 0 bases; J trimming: 6 bases; junction bases outside the gene matches: 11. Germline lookup yields CDR1 DFQATT and CDR2 SNEGSKA (reference sequence). Written as DNA, the CDR3 is TGCAGTGCTAGAGATCACTGGGGGACTATCGCCAATGAGCAGTTCTTC. It translates to CSARDHWGTIANEQFF.

Ten or more counts support this clonotype. This sequence joins TRBV28 and TRBJ1-2; a possible D gene is TRBD1 (6 bases). CDR1 and CDR2 from the germline V gene are MDHEN and SYDVKM. The CDR3 contains 16 residues. Trimming took 5 bases from V and 5 from J, leaving 21 bases between them. DNA of the CDR3: TGTGCCAGCAGTCCGCGGGGCAGGGGCTACTTTTATGGCTACACCTTC. Protein product: CASSPRGRGYFYGYTF.

In this sample, this clonotype turned up many times. The rearrangement joins TRBV18 to TRBJ2-3; D is perhaps TRBD2 (6 bases). Trimming left V 0 bases short and J 1 base short, with 11 bases between. Looked up from germline, CDR1 is KGHSH and CDR2 is LQKENI. CDR3 length equals 16 residues. DNA of the CDR3: TGTGCCAGCTCACCACCGCTAGCGTCTCGCACAGATACGCAGTATTTT. It yields the protein CASSPPLASRTDTQYF.

This clonotype was seen at least ten times. V usage is TRBV6-1 and J usage is TRBJ2-7; D ambiguous. This CDR3 is built from 14 residues. From germline, CDR1 is MNHNS and CDR2 SASEGT. V was pared by 0 bases and J by 5 bases, with 11 bases between. DNA of the CDR3: TGTGCCAGCAGTGAAGCGCTGGCAGGCGACGAGCAGTACTTC. It translates to CASSEALAGDEQYF.

The V and J genes are TRBV20-1 and TRBJ2-5; 9 positions agree with TRBD2. Germline V lookup: CDR1 DFQATT, CDR2 SNEGSKA (reference sequence). The V segment lost 4 bases and the J segment 4 bases; nucleotides outside the gene matches: 7. The CDR3 spans 14 residues. CDR3 nucleotide sequence: TGCAGTGCTACGGGACTAGCCCCCGGAGAGACCCAGTACTTC. Protein product: CSATGLAPGETQYF.

This clonotype was seen repeatedly, ten times or more. The genes are TRBV30 and TRBJ2-5; perhaps D is TRBD1 or TRBD2 (5 bases each). Trimming removed 4 bases from V and 0 bases from J, with 21 bases in between. The germline V gene encodes CDR1 GTSNPN and CDR2 SVGIG (reference sequence). This CDR3 contains 17 residues. Here the CDR3 reads CAWNPEWGTLNQETQYF. CDR3 nucleotides: TGTGCCTGGAATCCTGAGTGGGGGACGTTGAACCAAGAGACCCAGTACTTC.

This clonotype has a count of ten or more. CDR3 sequence reads: CASSYLLAGGPADTQYF. The DNA for the CDR3 is TGTGCCAGCAGTTACCTCCTAGCGGGAGGGCCGGCAGATACGCAGTATTTT. The V call is TRBV6-5, the J call TRBJ2-3; 12 bases fit TRBD2. The CDR3 extends over 17 amino acids. The V gene end was trimmed by 2 bases and the J gene end by 4 bases; junction bases not matched to a gene: 7. Germline-derived CDR1 and CDR2 are MNHEY and SVGAGI.

This clonotype was counted ten times or more. The chain is built from TRBV7-6 and TRBJ1-6; D may be TRBD1 (5 bases). This CDR3 has 16 residues. Germline CDR1 SGHVS, CDR2 FNYEAQ. V was clipped by 0 bases and J by 7 bases, with 13 bases between them. The CDR3 coding sequence is TGTGCCAGCAGCTTAGCCAAGGCAGGGTTAAATTCACCCCTCCACTTT. Amino acids: CASSLAKAGLNSPLHF.

This clonotype has only a few counts. The CDR3 region is CASSEWGGRTDTQYF. The CDR3 DNA follows: TGTGCCAGCAGTGAATGGGGCGGGCGCACAGATACGCAGTATTTT. The chain links TRBV2 to TRBJ2-3; either TRBD1 or TRBD2 may fit D (5 bases each). This CDR3 is built from 15 residues. V was pared by 2 bases and J by 1 base, with 10 bases between. Germline-derived CDR1 and CDR2 are SNHLY and FYNNEI. Full variable domain (missing parts from reference TRBV2 and TRBJ2-3): EPEVTQTPSHQVTQMGQEVILRCVPISNHLYFYWYRQILGQKVEFLVSFYNNEISEKSEIFDDQFSVERPDGSNFTLKIRSTKLEDSAMYFCASSEWGGRTDTQYFGPGTRLTVL.

The sample holds many counts of this clonotype. The chain couples TRBV11-2 to TRBJ2-7, with D unclear. V lost 5 bases and J 2 bases, leaving 19 bases between the germline ends. This CDR3 is built from 16 residues. CDR1 and CDR2 (germline): SGHAT, FQNNGV. The CDR3 DNA is TGTGCCAGCAGCCCTATACGAGAGCAGGCAACCTACGAGCAGTACTTC. This gives the protein CASSPIREQATYEQYF.

The rearrangement links TRBV7-8 to TRBJ2-7; no clear D. The length of the CDR3 is 13 residues. Germline V CDR1 and CDR2: SGHVS, FQNEAQ. V was cut by 4 bases and J by 4 bases, with 11 bases left in between. This CDR3 reads CASSSSVNYEQYF. In DNA form, the CDR3 reads TGTGCCAGCAGCTCGTCCGTGAATTACGAGCAGTACTTC. The full variable domain, in which reference TRBV7-8 and TRBJ2-7 provide the parts outside the CDR3, is GAGVSQSPRYKVAKRGQDVALRCDPISGHVSLFWYQQALGQGPEFLTYFQNEAQLDKSGLPSDRFFAERPEGSVSTLKIQRTQQEDSAVYLCASSSSVNYEQYFGPGTRLTVT.

This clonotype was counted ten times or more. The CDR3 nucleotides read TGTGCCAGCAGCTCAGAGGACAGGGGTTCCTACGAGCAGTACTTC. It encodes CASSSEDRGSYEQYF. J is TRBJ2-7 and V is TRBV7-9, with TRBD1 identical over 9 bases. The CDR3 covers 15 residues. Germline assignment: CDR1 SEHNR and CDR2 FQNEAQ (reference sequence). V shed 4 bases, J shed 1 base, and the junction held 5 bases outside the gene matches.

This clonotype was observed a few times. This chain joins TRBV24-1 and TRBJ2-1; 10 nucleotides align to TRBD1. Germline assignment: CDR1 KGHDR and CDR2 SFDVKD. The CDR3 consists of 16 residues. V lost 4 bases to trimming and J lost 4 bases; unmatched junction nucleotides: 6. As DNA, the CDR3 is TGTGCCACCAGTGAAACCGGGACAGGGGTTTACAATGAGCAGTTCTTC. Amino acid sequence: CATSETGTGVYNEQFF.

This clonotype was counted at least ten times. This chain joins TRBV5-1 and TRBJ2-3; weak D call: TRBD1 (5 bases). The CDR3 has 15 amino acids. Germline values: CDR1 SGHRS, CDR2 YFSETQ. V was pared by 0 bases and J by 4 bases, with 12 bases between. The CDR3 DNA reads as TGCGCCAGCAGCTTGGGAGTATCAGGGTCAGATACGCAGTATTTT. Its translation: CASSLGVSGSDTQYF.

This clonotype has a count of ten or more. The V and J genes are TRBV28 and TRBJ2-3; TRBD1 matches at 9 bases. The V and J ends lost 5 bases and 3 bases, in that order; junction bases with no gene match: 6. Germline CDR1 MDHEN, CDR2 SYDVKM. The CDR3 covers 15 residues. CDR3 in DNA: TGTGCCAGCAGTCCCGGGGGACAGGGTACAGATACGCAGTATTTT. As protein: CASSPGGQGTDTQYF.

A word on this clonotype: A read error may explain this, as a much larger clone is one base away. The chain carries TRBV11-2 and TRBJ2-5; 7 bases match TRBD2. CDR3 length equals 15 residues. Germline V gene data show CDR1 as SGHAT and CDR2 as FQNNGV. The CDR3 is CASSPPGLLQEAQYF. The CDR3 coding sequence is TGTGCCAGCAGCCCACCGGGACTATTACAAGAGGCCCAGTACTTC.

This clonotype was counted only a few times. This chain joins TRBV7-9 and TRBJ2-2, with a tentative D call TRBD1 (6 bases). The CDR3 has 17 residues. Trimming pared 2 bases from V and 5 bases from J, leaving 18 bases between. Germline lookup yields CDR1 SEHNR and CDR2 FQNEAQ (reference sequence). The CDR3, as DNA: TGTGCCAGCAGCTTAACAGGGCCCGGGCGCGGGACCGGGGAGCTGTTTTTT. Translated, it gives CASSLTGPGRGTGELFF.

In its sample, this clonotype was seen many times. The chain carries TRBV27 and TRBJ2-1, with 10 positions matching TRBD2. The CDR3 length is 17 residues. Germline V gene data show CDR1 as MNHEY and CDR2 as SMNVEV (reference sequence). The J segment lost 7 bases and the V segment lost 0 bases, leaving 9 bases of the junction unmatched. CDR3: CASSLSRAGGPSNEQFF. In DNA form, the CDR3 reads TGTGCCAGCAGTTTATCCCGAGCGGGAGGGCCGAGTAATGAGCAGTTCTTC.

In its sample, this clonotype was seen a few times. This sequence joins TRBV4-1 and TRBJ2-1, with 10 bases identical to TRBD2. V lost 5 bases, J lost 5 bases, and 0 bases stayed unmatched. Germline V gene sequence: CDR1 MGHRA, CDR2 YSYEKL. This CDR3 contains 13 residues. CDR3 in DNA: TGCGCCAGCAGCGGACTAGCGGACAATGAGCAGTTCTTC. This codes for CASSGLADNEQFF.